The 3 T cell receptor beta chains in this list originate from one sample, sequenced in a study of a mutant IDH1 vaccine in newly diagnosed glioma. Sequencing used immunoSEQ multiplex PCR; TCRdb keeps in-frame clones, though not all of them. The top ten clones hold more than 4.5% of a sample with 40,000 to 45,000 clones, 65% to 80% of them seen once. Time point of the sample: week 23, last vaccination. All doses held 300 ug of mutant IDH1 20-mer peptide, with topical imiquimod. These TCRs' antigens remain unknown. The sample here was PBMCs, taken from a glioma patient whose treatment included an IDH1 peptide vaccine. The source of these receptors is a man aged 50-60 years with glioma.

The CDR3 DNA sequence: TGTGCCAGCCGGGGGGCGGCCTACGAGCAGTACTTC. As protein: CASRGAAYEQYF. J is TRBJ2-7 and V is TRBV2; tentatively, D is TRBD2 (7 bases). The CDR3 has 12 amino acids. V dropped 8 bases and J dropped 2 bases, with 10 bases sitting between them. Germline-derived CDR1 and CDR2 are SNHLY and FYNNEI. Together with reference TRBV2 and TRBJ2-7, the CDR3 gives the full variable domain: EPEVTQTPSHQVTQMGQEVILRCVPISNHLYFYWYRQILGQKVEFLVSFYNNEISEKSEIFDDQFSVERPDGSNFTLKIRSTKLEDSAMYFCASRGAAYEQYFGPGTRLTVT.

This clone showed up just once. The chain employs TRBV19 and TRBJ2-7; D not resolved. Between the trimmed V and J ends, which lost 1 base and 0 bases, there was a span of 7 bases. Germline lookup yields CDR1 LNHDA and CDR2 SQIVND (reference sequence). The CDR3 runs 14 residues. CDR3 DNA sequence: TGTGCCAGTAGTATAGCCTCGAGCTCCTACGAGCAGTACTTC. It encodes CASSIASSSYEQYF.

The CDR3 is CASSSDPTGNGYTF. The CDR3 bases are TGTGCCAGCAGCTCGGATCCGACAGGGAATGGCTACACCTTC. The chain uses TRBV7-3 and TRBJ1-2, with 7 nucleotides matching TRBD1. Germline assignment: CDR1 SGHTA and CDR2 FQGTGA. Germline trimming cut 4 bases from V and 6 bases from J; bases unmatched to any gene: 8. The CDR3 spans 14 residues. Drawing the rest from reference TRBV7-3 and TRBJ1-2, the complete variable domain is GAGVSQTPSNKVTEKGKYVELRCDPISGHTALYWYRQSLGQGPEFLIYFQGTGAADDSGLPNDRFFAVRPEGSVSTLKIQRTERGDSAVYLCASSSDPTGNGYTFGSGTRLTVV.